Reported below is one T cell receptor (beta chain). This record belongs to a study of prognosis after radiotherapy for stage I lung cancer. Peripheral blood samples of roughly 5.7 milliliters were drawn at each of two time points. Starting from genomic DNA, TCR beta CDR3 was amplified through two-round multiplex PCR. Initially, in first-round PCR, primers specific to each TRBV and TRBJ gene were used. TCRdb redid the calling of the multiplex PCR reads with MiXCR, one entry per CDR3 protein. The sample includes over 11,000 distinct CDR3 sequences, 25% to 35% seen only once; the top ten take approximately 10%. CDR1 MNHNS and CDR2 SASEGT come from the germline V gene. There are 15 residues in the CDR3. The V end was cut by 1 base, the J end by 7 bases, with 17 bases between.

V and J are TRBV6-1 and TRBJ2-7, with D unresolved. The receptor's source is a donor of 50 years or more with non-small cell lung cancer. The specimen comprised PBMCs, sampled before or after stereotactic body radiation therapy (not recorded which). The CDR3 here is CASSEGNALEKEQYF. Written as DNA, the CDR3 is TGTGCCAGCAGTGAAGGGAACGCCTTAGAGAAGGAGCAGTACTTC.